The text below deals with one T cell receptor (beta chain). RNA in amounts of roughly 0.45 to 1 ug was reverse transcribed with random hexamers. An immunoSEQ multiplex PCR generated amplified TCR beta CDR3 products spanning 54 Vbeta and 13 Jbeta. Each CDR3 protein gets one entry after TCRdb re-called the immunoSEQ multiplex PCR reads with MiXCR. The sample gives more than 250,000 distinct CDR3 sequences, roughly nine tenths of which show up once; more than 0.06% is in the top ten. The data derive from a study of CD8 T cells in Susac syndrome. V trimming: 3 bases; J trimming: 2 bases; junction bases outside the gene matches: 12. The germline V gene has CDR1 KGHSH and CDR2 LQKENI. The CDR3 covers 17 residues.

The clonotype comes from a human donor with multiple sclerosis. The genes are TRBV18 and TRBJ1-1, with 7 bases matching TRBD1. What was sequenced was CD4+ T cells from PBMCs. In DNA form, the CDR3 reads TGTGCCAGCTCACCCCCGGACAGGCCTACGTCCAACACTGAAGCTTTCTTT. Its protein product is CASSPPDRPTSNTEAFF.